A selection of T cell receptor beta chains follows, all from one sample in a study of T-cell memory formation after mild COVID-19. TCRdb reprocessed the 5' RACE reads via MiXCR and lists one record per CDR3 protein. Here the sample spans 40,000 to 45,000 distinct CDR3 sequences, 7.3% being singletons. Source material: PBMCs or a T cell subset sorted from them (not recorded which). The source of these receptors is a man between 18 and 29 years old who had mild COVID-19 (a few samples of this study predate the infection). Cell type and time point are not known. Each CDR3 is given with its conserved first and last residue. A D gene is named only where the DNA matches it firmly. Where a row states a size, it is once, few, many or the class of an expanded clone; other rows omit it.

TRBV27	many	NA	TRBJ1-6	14	CASSLSGPGSPLHF	TGTGCCAGCAGTTTATCGGGCCCAGGTTCACCCCTCCACTTT
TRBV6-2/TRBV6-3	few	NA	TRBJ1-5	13	CASRGYRNQPQHF	TGTGCCAGCAGGGGCTATCGCAATCAGCCCCAGCATTTT
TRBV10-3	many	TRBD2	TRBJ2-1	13	CAIMSGAYNEQFF	TGTGCCATCATGAGCGGGGCCTACAATGAGCAGTTCTTC
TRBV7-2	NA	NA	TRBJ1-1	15	CASSLLGRRNTEAFF	TGTGCCAGCAGCTTATTAGGCAGAAGGAACACTGAAGCTTTCTTT
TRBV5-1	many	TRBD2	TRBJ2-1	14	CASSSSGGNNEQFF	TGCGCCAGCAGCTCTAGCGGGGGAAACAATGAGCAGTTCTTC
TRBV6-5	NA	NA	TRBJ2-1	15	CASRDALVGYNEQFF	TGTGCCAGCAGGGACGCCCTAGTCGGATACAATGAGCAGTTCTTC
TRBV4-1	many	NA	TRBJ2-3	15	CASSHLEGGTDTQYF	TGCGCCAGCAGCCACTTGGAAGGCGGCACAGATACGCAGTATTTT
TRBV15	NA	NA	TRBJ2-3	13	CATSNWGSDTQYF	TGTGCCACCAGCAATTGGGGTTCAGATACGCAGTATTTT
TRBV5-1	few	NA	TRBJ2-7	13	CASSSTASYEQYF	TGCGCCAGCAGTTCCACAGCCTCCTACGAGCAGTACTTC
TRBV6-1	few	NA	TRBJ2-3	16	CASTKEVADPTDTQYF	TGTGCCAGCACCAAAGAGGTGGCAGACCCCACAGATACGCAGTATTTT